This T cell receptor beta chain was captured in a study of blood T cell repertoires in COVID-19. CDR1 SGDLS and CDR2 YYNGEE come from the germline V gene. The V gene lost 0 bases and the J gene lost 0 bases, with 13 bases spanning the gap. The CDR3 extends over 18 amino acids. Generated by immunoSEQ multiplex PCR, the TCRdb table keeps only in-frame clones and is missing some. The repertoire consists of almost 350,000 clones, with roughly 90% occurring once and the leading ten covering roughly 4%. J is TRBJ2-6 and V is TRBV9; D may be TRBD2 (5 bases). The specimen was peripheral blood. The receptor was isolated from an older woman with COVID-19, enrolled during active disease. This chain's CDR3 is CASSVEEGSASGANVLTF. Written as DNA, the CDR3 is TGTGCCAGCAGCGTAGAAGAGGGATCTGCCTCTGGGGCCAACGTCCTGACTTTC.